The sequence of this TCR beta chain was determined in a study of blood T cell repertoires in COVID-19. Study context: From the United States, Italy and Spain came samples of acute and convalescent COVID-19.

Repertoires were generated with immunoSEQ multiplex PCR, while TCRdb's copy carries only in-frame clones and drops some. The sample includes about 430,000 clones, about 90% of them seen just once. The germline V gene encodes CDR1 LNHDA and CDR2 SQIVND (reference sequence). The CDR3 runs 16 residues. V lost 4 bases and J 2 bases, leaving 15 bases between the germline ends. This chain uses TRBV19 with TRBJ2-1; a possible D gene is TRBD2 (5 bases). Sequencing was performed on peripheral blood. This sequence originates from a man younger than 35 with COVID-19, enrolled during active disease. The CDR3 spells CASSTPRGRTYNEQFF. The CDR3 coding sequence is TGTGCCAGTAGTACCCCTCGGGGTAGGACCTACAATGAGCAGTTCTTC.